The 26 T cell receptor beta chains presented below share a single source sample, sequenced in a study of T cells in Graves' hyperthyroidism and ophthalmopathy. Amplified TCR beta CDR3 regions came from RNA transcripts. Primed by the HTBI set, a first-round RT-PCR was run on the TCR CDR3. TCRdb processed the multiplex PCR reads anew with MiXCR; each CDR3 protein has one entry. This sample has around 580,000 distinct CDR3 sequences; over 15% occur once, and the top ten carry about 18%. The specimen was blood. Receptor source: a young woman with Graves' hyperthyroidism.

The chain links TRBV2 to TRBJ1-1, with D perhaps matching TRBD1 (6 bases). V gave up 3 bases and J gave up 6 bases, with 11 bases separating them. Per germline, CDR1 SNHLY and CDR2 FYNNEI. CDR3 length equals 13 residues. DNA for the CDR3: TGTGCCAGCAGTGACAGGGGAGGCGCTGAAGCTTTCTTT. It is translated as CASSDRGGAEAFF.

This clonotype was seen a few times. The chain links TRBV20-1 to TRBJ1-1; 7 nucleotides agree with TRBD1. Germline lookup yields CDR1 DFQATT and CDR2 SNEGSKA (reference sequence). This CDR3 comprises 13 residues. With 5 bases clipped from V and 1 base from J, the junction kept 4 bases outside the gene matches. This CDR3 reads CSAGRQGNTEAFF. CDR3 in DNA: TGCAGTGCTGGAAGACAGGGGAACACTGAAGCTTTCTTT.

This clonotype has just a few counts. The CDR3 here is CATSDGAPGQGKYEQYF. The CDR3 DNA is TGTGCCACCAGTGACGGGGCGCCGGGACAGGGGAAGTACGAGCAGTACTTC. The chain carries TRBV24-1 and TRBJ2-7, with TRBD1 matching 10 bases. Germline CDR1 KGHDR, CDR2 SFDVKD. CDR3 length: 17 amino acids. J was trimmed by 4 bases and V by 4 bases; bases with no gene match: 12.

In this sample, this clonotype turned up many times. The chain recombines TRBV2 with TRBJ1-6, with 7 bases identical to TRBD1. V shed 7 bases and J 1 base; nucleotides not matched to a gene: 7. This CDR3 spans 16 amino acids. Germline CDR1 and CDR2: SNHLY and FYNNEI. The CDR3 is CASNRQGGSYNSPLHF. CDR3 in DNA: TGTGCCAGCAACCGACAGGGTGGATCCTATAATTCACCCCTCCACTTT.

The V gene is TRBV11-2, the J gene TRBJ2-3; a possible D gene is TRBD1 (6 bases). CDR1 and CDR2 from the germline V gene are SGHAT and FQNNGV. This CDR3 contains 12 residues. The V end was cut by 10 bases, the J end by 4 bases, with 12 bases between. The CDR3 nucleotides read TGTGCCATTGGCTCAGGGGCAGATACGCAGTATTTT. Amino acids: CAIGSGADTQYF.

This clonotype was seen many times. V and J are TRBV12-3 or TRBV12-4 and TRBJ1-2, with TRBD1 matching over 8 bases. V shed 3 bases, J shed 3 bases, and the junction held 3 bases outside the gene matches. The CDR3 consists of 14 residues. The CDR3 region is CASSFGGQDYGYTF. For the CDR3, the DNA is TGTGCCAGCAGTTTTGGGGGACAGGACTATGGCTACACCTTC.

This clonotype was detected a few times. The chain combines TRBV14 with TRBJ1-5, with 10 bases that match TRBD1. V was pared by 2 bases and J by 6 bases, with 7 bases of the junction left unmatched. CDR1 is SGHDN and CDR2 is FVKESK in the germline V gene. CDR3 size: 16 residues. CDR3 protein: CASSQRPGQGTQPQHF. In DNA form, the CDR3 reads TGTGCCAGCAGCCAACGTCCGGGACAGGGGACTCAGCCCCAGCATTTT.

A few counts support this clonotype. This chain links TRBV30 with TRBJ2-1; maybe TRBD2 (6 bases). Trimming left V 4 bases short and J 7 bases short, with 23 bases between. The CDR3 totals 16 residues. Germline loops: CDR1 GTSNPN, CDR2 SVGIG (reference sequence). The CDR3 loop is CAWTNLGGRVRNEQFF. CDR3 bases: TGTGCCTGGACAAATCTAGGAGGGAGAGTGCGGAATGAGCAGTTCTTC.

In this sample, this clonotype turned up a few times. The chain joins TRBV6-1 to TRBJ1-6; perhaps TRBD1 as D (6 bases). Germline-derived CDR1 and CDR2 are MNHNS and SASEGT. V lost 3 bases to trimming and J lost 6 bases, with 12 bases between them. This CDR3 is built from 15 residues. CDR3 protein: CASSDLGGLNSPLHF. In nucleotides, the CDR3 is TGTGCCAGCAGTGATCTGGGGGGGCTTAATTCACCCCTCCACTTT.

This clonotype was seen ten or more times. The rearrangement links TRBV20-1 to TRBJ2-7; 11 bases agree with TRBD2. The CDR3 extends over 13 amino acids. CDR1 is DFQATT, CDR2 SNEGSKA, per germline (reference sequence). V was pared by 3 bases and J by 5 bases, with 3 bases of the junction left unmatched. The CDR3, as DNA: TGCAGTGCTAGGACTAGCGGGGTTCACGAGCAGTACTTC. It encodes CSARTSGVHEQYF.

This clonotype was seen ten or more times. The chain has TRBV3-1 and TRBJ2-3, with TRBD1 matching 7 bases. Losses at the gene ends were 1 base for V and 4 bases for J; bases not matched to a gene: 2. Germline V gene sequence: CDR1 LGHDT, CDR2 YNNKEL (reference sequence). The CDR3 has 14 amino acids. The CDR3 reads CASSQGQGPDTQYF. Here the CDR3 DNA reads TGTGCCAGCAGCCAAGGACAGGGTCCAGATACGCAGTATTTT.

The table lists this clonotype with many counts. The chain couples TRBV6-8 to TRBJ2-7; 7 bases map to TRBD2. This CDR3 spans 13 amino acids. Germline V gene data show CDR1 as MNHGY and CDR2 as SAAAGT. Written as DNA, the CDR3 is TGTGCAACAAGCGGGGCCCCGTCCTACGAGCAGTACTTC. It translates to CATSGAPSYEQYF.

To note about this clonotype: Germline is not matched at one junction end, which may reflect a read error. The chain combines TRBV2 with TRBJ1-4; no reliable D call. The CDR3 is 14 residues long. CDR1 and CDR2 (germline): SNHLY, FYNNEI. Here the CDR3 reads CASMVQPQNEKLVF. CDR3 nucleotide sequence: TGTGCCAGCATGGTACAGCCACAAAATGAAAAACTGGTTTTT.

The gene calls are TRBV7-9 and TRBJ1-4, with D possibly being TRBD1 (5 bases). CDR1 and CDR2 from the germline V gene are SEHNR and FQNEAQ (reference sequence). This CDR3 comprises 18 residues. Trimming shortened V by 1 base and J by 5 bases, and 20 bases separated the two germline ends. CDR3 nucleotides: TGTGCCAGCAGCTTAGGACAGACCGGGGGAGGAAGGAATGAAAAACTGTTTTTT. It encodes CASSLGQTGGGRNEKLFF.

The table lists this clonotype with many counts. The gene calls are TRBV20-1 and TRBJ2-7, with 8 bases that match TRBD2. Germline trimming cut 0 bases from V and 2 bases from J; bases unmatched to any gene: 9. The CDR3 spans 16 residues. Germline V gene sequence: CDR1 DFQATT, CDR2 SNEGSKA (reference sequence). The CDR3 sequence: CSARDWVGAGAYEQYF. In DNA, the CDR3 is TGCAGTGCTAGAGATTGGGTTGGAGCGGGAGCCTACGAGCAGTACTTC.

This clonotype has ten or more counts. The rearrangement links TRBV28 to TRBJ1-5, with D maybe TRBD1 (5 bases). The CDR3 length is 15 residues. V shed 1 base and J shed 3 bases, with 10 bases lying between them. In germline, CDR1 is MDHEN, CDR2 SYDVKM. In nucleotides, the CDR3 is TGTGCCAGCAGTTTATTGGGGACCCACAATCAGCCCCAGCATTTT. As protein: CASSLLGTHNQPQHF.

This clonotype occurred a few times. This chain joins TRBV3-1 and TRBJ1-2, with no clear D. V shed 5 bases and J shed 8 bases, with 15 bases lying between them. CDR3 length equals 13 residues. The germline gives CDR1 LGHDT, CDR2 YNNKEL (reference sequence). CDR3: CASSSQAGNGYTF. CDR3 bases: TGTGCCAGCAGCTCGCAAGCGGGAAACGGCTACACCTTC.

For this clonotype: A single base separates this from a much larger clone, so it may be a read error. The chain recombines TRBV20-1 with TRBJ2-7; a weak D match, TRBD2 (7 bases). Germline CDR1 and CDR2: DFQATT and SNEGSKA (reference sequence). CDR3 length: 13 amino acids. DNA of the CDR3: TGCAGTACTAGAGGGGGGGGTCCCTACGAGCAGTACTTC. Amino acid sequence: CSTRGGGPYEQYF.

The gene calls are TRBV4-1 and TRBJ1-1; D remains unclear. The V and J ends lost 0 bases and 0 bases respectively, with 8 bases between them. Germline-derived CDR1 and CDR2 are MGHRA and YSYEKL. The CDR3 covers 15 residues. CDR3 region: CASSQEEAMNTEAFF. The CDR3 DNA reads TGCGCCAGCAGCCAAGAAGAAGCCATGAACACTGAAGCTTTCTTT.

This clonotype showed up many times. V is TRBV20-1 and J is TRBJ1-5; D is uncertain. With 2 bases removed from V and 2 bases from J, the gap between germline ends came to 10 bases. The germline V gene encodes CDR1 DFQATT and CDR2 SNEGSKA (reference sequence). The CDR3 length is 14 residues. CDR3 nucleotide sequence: TGCAGTGCTAGATTTGGGGAAGGCAATCAGCCCCAGCATTTT. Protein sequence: CSARFGEGNQPQHF.

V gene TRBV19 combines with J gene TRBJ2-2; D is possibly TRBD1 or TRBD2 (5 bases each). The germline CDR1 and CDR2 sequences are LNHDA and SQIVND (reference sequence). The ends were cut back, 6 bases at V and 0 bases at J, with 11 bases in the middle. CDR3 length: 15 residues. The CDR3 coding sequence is TGTGCCAGTAGACCTCGGGGACCGAACACCGGGGAGCTGTTTTTT. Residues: CASRPRGPNTGELFF.

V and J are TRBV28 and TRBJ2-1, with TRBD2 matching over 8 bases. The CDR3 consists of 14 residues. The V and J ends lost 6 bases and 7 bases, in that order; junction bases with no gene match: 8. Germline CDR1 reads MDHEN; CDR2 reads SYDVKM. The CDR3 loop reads CASSPIERGNEQFF. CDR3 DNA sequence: TGTGCCAGCAGCCCCATCGAGCGGGGGAATGAGCAGTTCTTC. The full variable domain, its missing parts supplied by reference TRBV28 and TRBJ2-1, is DVKVTQSSRYLVKRTGEKVFLECVQDMDHENMFWYRQDPGLGLRLIYFSYDVKMKEKGDIPEGYSVSREKKERFSLILESASTNQTSMYLCASSPIERGNEQFFGPGTRLTVL.

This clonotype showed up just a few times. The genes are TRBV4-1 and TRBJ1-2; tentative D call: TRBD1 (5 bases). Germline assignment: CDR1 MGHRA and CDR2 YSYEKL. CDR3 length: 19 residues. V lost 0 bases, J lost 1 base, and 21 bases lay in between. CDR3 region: CASSQEVRQRVSINYGYTF. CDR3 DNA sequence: TGCGCCAGCAGCCAAGAAGTGAGACAGCGTGTCTCTATTAACTATGGCTACACCTTC.

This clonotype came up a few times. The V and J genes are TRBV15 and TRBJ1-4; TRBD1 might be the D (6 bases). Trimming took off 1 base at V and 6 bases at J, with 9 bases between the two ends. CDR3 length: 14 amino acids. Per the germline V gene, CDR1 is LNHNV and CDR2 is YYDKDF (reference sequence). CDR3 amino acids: CATSRVGAYEKLFF. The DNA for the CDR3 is TGTGCCACCAGCAGAGTGGGGGCGTATGAAAAACTGTTTTTT. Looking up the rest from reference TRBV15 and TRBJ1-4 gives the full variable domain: DAMVIQNPRYQVTQFGKPVTLSCSQTLNHNVMYWYQQKSSQAPKLLFHYYDKDFNNEADTPDNFQSRRPNTSFCFLDIRSPGLGDTAMYLCATSRVGAYEKLFFGSGTQLSVL.

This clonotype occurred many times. This CDR3 is CAWMGTGGGGYTF. The CDR3 DNA reads TGTGCCTGGATGGGGACCGGGGGCGGGGGCTACACCTTC. J is TRBJ1-2 and V is TRBV30, with D possibly being TRBD1 (6 bases). Germline V gene lookup returns CDR1 GTSNPN and CDR2 SVGIG (reference sequence). Deletions cut 4 bases from V and 8 bases from J, with 17 bases between. This CDR3 has 13 residues.

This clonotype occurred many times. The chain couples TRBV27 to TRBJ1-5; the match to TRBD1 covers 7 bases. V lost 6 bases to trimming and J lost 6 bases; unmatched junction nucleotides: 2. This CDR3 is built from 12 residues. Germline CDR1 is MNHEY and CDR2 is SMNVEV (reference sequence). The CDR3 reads CASRTGTQPQHF. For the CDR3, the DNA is TGTGCCAGCAGGACAGGGACTCAGCCCCAGCATTTT.